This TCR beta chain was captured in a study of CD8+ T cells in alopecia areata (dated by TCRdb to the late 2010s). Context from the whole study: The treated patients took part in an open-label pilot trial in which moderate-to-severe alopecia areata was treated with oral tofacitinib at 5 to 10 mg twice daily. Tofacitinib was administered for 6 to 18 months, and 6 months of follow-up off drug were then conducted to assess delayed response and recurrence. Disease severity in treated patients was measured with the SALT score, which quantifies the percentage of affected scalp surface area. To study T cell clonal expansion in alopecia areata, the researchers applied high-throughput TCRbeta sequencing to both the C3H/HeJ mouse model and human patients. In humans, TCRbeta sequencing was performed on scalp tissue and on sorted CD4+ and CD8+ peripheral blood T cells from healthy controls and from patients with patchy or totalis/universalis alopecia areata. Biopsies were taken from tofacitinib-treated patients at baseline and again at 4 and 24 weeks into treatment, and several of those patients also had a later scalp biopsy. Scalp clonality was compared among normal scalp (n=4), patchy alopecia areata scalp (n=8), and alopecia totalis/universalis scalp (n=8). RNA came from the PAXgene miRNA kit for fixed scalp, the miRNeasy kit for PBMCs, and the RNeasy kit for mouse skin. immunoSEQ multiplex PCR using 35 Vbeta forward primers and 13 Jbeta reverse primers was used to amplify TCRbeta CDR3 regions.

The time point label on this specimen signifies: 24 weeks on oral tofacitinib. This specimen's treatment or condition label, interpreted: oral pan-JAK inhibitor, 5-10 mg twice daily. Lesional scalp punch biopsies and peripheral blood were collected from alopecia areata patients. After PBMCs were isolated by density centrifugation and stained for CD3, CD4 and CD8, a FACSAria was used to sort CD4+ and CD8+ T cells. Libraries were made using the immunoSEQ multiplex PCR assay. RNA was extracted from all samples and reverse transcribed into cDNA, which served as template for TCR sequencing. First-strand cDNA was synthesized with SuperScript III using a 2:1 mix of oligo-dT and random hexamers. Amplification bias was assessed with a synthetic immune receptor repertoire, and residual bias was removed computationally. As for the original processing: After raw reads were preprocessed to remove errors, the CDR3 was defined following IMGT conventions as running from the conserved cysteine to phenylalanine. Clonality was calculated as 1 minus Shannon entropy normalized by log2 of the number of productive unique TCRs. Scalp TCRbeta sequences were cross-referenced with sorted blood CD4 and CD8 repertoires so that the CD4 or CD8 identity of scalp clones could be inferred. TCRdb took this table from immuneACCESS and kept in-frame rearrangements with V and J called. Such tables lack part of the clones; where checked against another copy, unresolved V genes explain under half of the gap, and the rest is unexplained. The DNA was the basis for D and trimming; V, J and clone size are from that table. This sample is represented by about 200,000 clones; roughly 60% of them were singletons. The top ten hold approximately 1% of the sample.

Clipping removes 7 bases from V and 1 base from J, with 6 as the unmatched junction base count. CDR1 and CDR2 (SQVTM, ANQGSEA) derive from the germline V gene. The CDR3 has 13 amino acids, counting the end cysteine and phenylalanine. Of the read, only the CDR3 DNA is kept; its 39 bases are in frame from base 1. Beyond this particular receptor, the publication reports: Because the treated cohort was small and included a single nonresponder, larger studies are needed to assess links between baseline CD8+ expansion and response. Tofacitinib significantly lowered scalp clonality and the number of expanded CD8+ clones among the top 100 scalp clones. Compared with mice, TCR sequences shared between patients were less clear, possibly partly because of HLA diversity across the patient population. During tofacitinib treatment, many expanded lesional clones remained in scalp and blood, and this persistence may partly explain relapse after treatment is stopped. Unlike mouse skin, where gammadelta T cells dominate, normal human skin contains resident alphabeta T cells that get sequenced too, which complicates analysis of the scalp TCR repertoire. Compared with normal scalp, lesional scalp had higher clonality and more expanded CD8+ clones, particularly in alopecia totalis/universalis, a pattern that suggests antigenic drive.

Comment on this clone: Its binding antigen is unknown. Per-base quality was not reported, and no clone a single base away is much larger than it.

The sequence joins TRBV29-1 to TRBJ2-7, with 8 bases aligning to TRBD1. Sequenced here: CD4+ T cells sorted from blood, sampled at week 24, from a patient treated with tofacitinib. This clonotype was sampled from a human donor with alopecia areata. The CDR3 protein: CSGRTGRSYEQYF. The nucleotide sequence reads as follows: TGCAGCGGCAGGACAGGGCGATCCTACGAGCAGTACTTC.